A single T cell receptor beta chain is shown here with its context. These data belong to a study of blood T cell repertoires in COVID-19. Profiling relied on immunoSEQ multiplex PCR, and the TCRdb table lists in-frame clones only, not all of them. Of 150,000 to 200,000 clones in the sample, almost 85% were seen once. The CDR3 sequence is 11 residues long. CDR1 and CDR2 from the germline V gene are SQVTM and ANQGSEA. Trimming pared 4 bases from V and 11 bases from J, leaving 14 bases between. Source material: PBMCs or T cells enriched from blood (not recorded which). V usage is TRBV29-1 and J usage is TRBJ1-1; D not resolved. The receptor comes from a man aged 50-59 years who had recovered from COVID-19. CDR3 coding DNA: TGCAGCGTTGTCTCATCTAAATCTGCTTTCTTT. Translated, it gives CSVVSSKSAFF.